Listed below are T cell receptor beta chains from one sample, sequenced in a study of T cell responses to AZD1222 COVID-19 vaccine. Here immunoSEQ multiplex PCR was the method, and the copy in TCRdb shows in-frame clones only, minus some. The sample has 95,000 to 150,000 clones; around nine tenths are singletons. Source: peripheral blood, taken on day 0 of AZD1222 vaccination. Receptors originate from an adult in good health. CDR3s leave out the opening cysteine and the closing phenylalanine or tryptophan. Size is stated for part of the rows, as once, few or many counts, or as a class when the clone is expanded.

clone size	V gene	CDR3 protein
NA	TRBV7-2	ASSFTGLPNTGELF
NA	TRBV19	ATTPPLQGTIY
once	TRBV10-3	AISESTGGTGWGNTIY
NA	TRBV6-6	ASSQTSGGLDTQY
NA	TRBV4-1	ASSQLDTQY
NA	TRBV27	ASSLSYDRAGVGLYNSPLH
once	TRBV5-1	ASSSTGNEKLF
NA	TRBV7-9	ASSLDGGDRGNGYT
NA	TRBV12-3/TRBV12-4	ASSFGGPGELF
NA	TRBV5-5	ASSLGPTGDSYEQY
NA	TRBV5-5	ASSLTSGGQNEQF
NA	TRBV11-2	ASSSFLAGSSYEQY
NA	TRBV7-9	ASSQTGTRTAYEQY
NA	TRBV7-6	ASSRSLTGSSYEQY
NA	TRBV27	ASSPKGGRDYGYT
NA	TRBV5-1	ASSFSGTGTHTGELF
NA	TRBV28	ASSLTGQGMGETQY
NA	TRBV5-4	ASSLPTQETQY
NA	TRBV2	ASKSSINGNQPQH
NA	TRBV29-1	SVDGGARTQY
NA	TRBV11-2	ASSLVGEKLF
NA	TRBV3-1/TRBV3-2	ASSQAGNPLH
NA	TRBV11-3	ASSLRTAFTDTQY
NA	TRBV7-8	ASSPAINQPQH
NA	TRBV18	ASSQTGDNSPLH
NA	TRBV4-1	ASSQPGRNYGYT
NA	TRBV19	ASRPLAGEETQY
once	TRBV29-1	SGIRENTGELF
NA	TRBV4-2	ASSQLAGAGETQY
NA	TRBV7-9	ASSFGGSPNTEAF
NA	TRBV5-4	ASRPRDEETQY
NA	TRBV2	ASRSSGGARETQY
NA	TRBV7-2	ASSLAGRLNSPLH
NA	TRBV13	ASSLVPGGRIDTQY
NA	TRBV6-5	ASSKVFRGREEQY
NA	TRBV28	ASGLSKLAGGPYEQY
NA	TRBV19	ASSSQGPSSLGYT
NA	TRBV5-1	ASSPTSGGQETQY
NA	TRBV29-1	SVEDGGQVYGYT
NA	TRBV5-1	ASSPQLDTYNEQF
NA	TRBV5-6	ASSLTRGAEETQY
NA	TRBV11-2	ASSLGGQGRETQY
NA	TRBV4-3	ASSEGVGVSYGYT
NA	TRBV6-1	ASSEGTGPYEQY
NA	TRBV5-1	ASSFLGMDGYT
NA	TRBV6-5	ASSYGRNTGELF
NA	TRBV18	ASSPYGPQGYEQY
NA	TRBV4-3	ASSQQTGTYEQY
NA	TRBV18	ASSPGQRNTEAF
NA	TRBV7-2	ASTPGIAGFGEQY
NA	TRBV5-6	ASSSRTGGSFNSPLH
once	TRBV6-5	ASSPGLPLASEQY
NA	TRBV12-5	ASRIATGNTEAF
once	TRBV15	ATSQDRAYNSPLH
NA	TRBV2	ASSERTSGYNEQF
few	TRBV18	ASSLQGDQPQH
NA	TRBV3-1/TRBV3-2	ASSQGLRGYDYGYT
NA	TRBV19	ASSKQGNTGELF
NA	TRBV4-2	ASSQEITDTQY